The 17 T cell receptor beta chains reported below all come from one sample, sequenced in a study of early T cells in non-severe SARS-CoV-2 infection. TCRdb independently ran MiXCR on the 5' RACE reads; one entry per CDR3 protein. The data show around 20,000 distinct CDR3 sequences, with 4% to 4.5% seen just once and roughly 1.5% held by the top ten. Material: whole blood. The receptor source for this set is an adult who was a healthcare worker with PCR-confirmed SARS-CoV-2 infection or an uninfected control (not recorded which).

Ten or more counts support this clonotype. V gene TRBV18 combines with J gene TRBJ1-3; D gene uncertain. This CDR3 has 16 amino acids. CDR1 KGHSH and CDR2 LQKENI come from the germline V gene. The V and J ends lost 2 bases and 0 bases respectively, with 11 bases between them. CDR3 protein: CASSPELALSGNTIYF. CDR3 DNA sequence: TGTGCCAGCTCACCAGAGTTAGCCCTCTCTGGAAACACCATATATTTT.

This clonotype was picked up many times. The chain couples TRBV5-1 to TRBJ1-5; D not certain. This CDR3 is built from 14 residues. V lost 4 bases and J lost 0, with 8 bases in between. Germline V CDR1 and CDR2: SGHRS, YFSETQ. The CDR3 nucleotides are TGCGCCAGCAGCACTACCCATAGCAATCAGCCCCAGCATTTT. Its protein product is CASSTTHSNQPQHF. The entire variable domain, with the rest obtained from reference TRBV5-1 and TRBJ1-5, is as follows: KAGVTQTPRYLIKTRGQQVTLSCSPISGHRSVSWYQQTPGQGLQFLFEYFSETQRNKGNFPGRFSGRQFSNSRSEMNVSTLELGDSALYLCASSTTHSNQPQHFGDGTRLSIL.

This clonotype was counted a few times. Here the CDR3 DNA reads TGTGCCAGCAGTTCGGGTCAGCAAGAGACCCAGTACTTC. As protein: CASSSGQQETQYF. The chain combines TRBV12-3 or TRBV12-4 with TRBJ2-5; D unclear. V was shortened by 4 bases and J by 2 bases, with 8 bases between the two germline ends. The CDR3 covers 13 residues.

This clonotype was counted ten times or more. This chain uses TRBV19 with TRBJ2-3; D is unclear. Trimming took 5 bases from V and 4 from J, leaving 7 bases between them. Germline CDR1 is LNHDA and CDR2 is SQIVND (reference sequence). This CDR3 spans 12 amino acids. The CDR3 is CASSHSADTQYF. The CDR3 nucleotides are TGTGCCAGTAGTCATTCGGCAGATACGCAGTATTTT.

The table lists this clonotype with many counts. The V and J genes are TRBV20-1 and TRBJ2-2; no clear D. Deletions cut 0 bases from V and 6 bases from J, with 5 bases between. There are 12 residues in the CDR3. Per germline, CDR1 DFQATT and CDR2 SNEGSKA (reference sequence). The CDR3 here is CSARDLAGELFF. The CDR3 coding sequence is TGCAGTGCTAGAGATCTGGCCGGGGAGCTGTTTTTT.

This clonotype was found many times. The gene calls are TRBV2 and TRBJ1-2; TRBD1 matches at 10 bases. Germline V CDR1 and CDR2: SNHLY, FYNNEI. The ends lost 4 bases at V and 7 bases at J; junction bases unmatched: 3. The CDR3 spans 13 residues. In DNA form, the CDR3 reads TGTGCCAGCAGTGCGACAGGGGGCGTTGGCTACACCTTC. It specifies CASSATGGVGYTF.

By sample share, this clonotype is medium-sized (0.01 to 0.1%). The CDR3 DNA sequence: TGTGCCAGCAGCTTAGTTTCGGGGGTCTTCCAAGCTTTCTTT. Protein sequence: CASSLVSGVFQAFF. This sequence joins TRBV11-2 and TRBJ1-1; possibly TRBD1 for D (5 bases). The CDR3 sequence is 14 residues long. The V and J ends lost 1 base and 9 bases respectively, with 15 bases between them. Germline assignment: CDR1 SGHAT and CDR2 FQNNGV. The entire variable domain, with the rest obtained from reference TRBV11-2 and TRBJ1-1, is as follows: EAGVAQSPRYKIIEKRQSVAFWCNPISGHATLYWYQQILGQGPKLLIQFQNNGVVDDSQLPKDRFSAERLKGVDSTLKIQPAKLEDSAVYLCASSLVSGVFQAFFGQGTRLTVV.

At least ten counts were recorded for this clonotype. J is TRBJ2-1 and V is TRBV7-2; D gene unclear. Trimming cost V 0 bases and J 0 bases, with 6 bases left between them. Germline V gives CDR1 SGHTA, CDR2 FQGNSA. There are 15 residues in the CDR3. Here the CDR3 DNA reads TGTGCCAGCAGCTTAGCGGAGAGCTCCTACAATGAGCAGTTCTTC. Translated: CASSLAESSYNEQFF.

This clonotype was seen at least ten times. J is TRBJ2-6 and V is TRBV20-1; possibly TRBD2 for D (6 bases). Trimming shortened V by 2 bases and J by 0 bases, and 11 bases separated the two germline ends. The V gene's germline CDR1 is DFQATT and CDR2 SNEGSKA (reference sequence). The CDR3 is made up of 16 amino acids. In DNA, the CDR3 is TGCAGTGCTAGACCGGGAGCAGGCTCTGGGGCCAACGTCCTGACTTTC. Translating it yields CSARPGAGSGANVLTF.

This clonotype was counted at least ten times. The rearrangement uses TRBV6-5 and TRBJ2-5, with D tentatively TRBD1 or TRBD2 (5 bases each). This CDR3 is 14 amino acids long. Germline values: CDR1 MNHEY, CDR2 SVGAGI. The V end lost 6 bases, the J end lost 5 bases, and 16 bases lay between the germline ends. Here the CDR3 DNA reads TGTGCCAGCAGAAGCCCCGGGACGGGCGAGACCCAGTACTTC. This sequence encodes CASRSPGTGETQYF.

The table lists this clonotype with many counts. The CDR3 loop reads CASSLSPAGARTTEAFF. The CDR3 DNA sequence: TGCGCCAGCAGCTTGTCCCCAGCGGGAGCCCGTACCACCGAAGCTTTCTTT. This chain uses TRBV5-1 with TRBJ1-1; D remains unclear. CDR1 and CDR2 from the germline V gene are SGHRS and YFSETQ. The CDR3 has 17 residues. V lost 1 base and J 8 bases, leaving 24 bases between the germline ends.

This clonotype counts as medium-sized. J is TRBJ2-1 and V is TRBV12-3 or TRBV12-4; TRBD2 aligns across 9 bases. V was clipped by 7 bases and J by 4 bases; unmatched bases: 5. The CDR3 has 14 residues. CDR3 region: CASTTGLAYNEQFF. The CDR3 nucleotides read TGTGCCAGCACCACGGGACTAGCATACAATGAGCAGTTCTTC.

This clonotype was detected ten times or more. V gene TRBV7-3 combines with J gene TRBJ2-3; D is unresolved. Looked up from germline, CDR1 is SGHTA and CDR2 is FQGTGA. The CDR3 is 13 amino acids. Deletions cut 0 bases from V and 2 bases from J, with 3 bases between. In nucleotides, the CDR3 is TGTGCCAGCAGCTTAACCTACACAGATACGCAGTATTTT. Residues: CASSLTYTDTQYF.

J is TRBJ2-7 and V is TRBV7-9, with D unresolved. The V and J ends lost 1 base and 5 bases respectively, with 9 bases between them. There are 13 residues in the CDR3. Germline CDR1 reads SEHNR; CDR2 reads FQNEAQ (reference sequence). CDR3 loop: CASSLEWADEQYF. DNA for the CDR3: TGTGCCAGCAGCTTAGAATGGGCAGACGAGCAGTACTTC.

This clonotype showed up many times. The CDR3 nucleotides read TGCAGTGCGTTGGAGACGACTAGCACAGATACGCAGTATTTT. Translating gives CSALETTSTDTQYF. The chain joins TRBV20-1 to TRBJ2-3; no reliable D call. Per germline, CDR1 DFQATT and CDR2 SNEGSKA (reference sequence). The V gene lost 6 bases and the J gene lost 0 bases, with 13 bases spanning the gap. The CDR3 runs 14 residues.

This clonotype was picked up many times. CDR3 coding DNA: TGTGCCAGAAGCCAACGACAGGGACGTCACGAGCAGTACTTC. It encodes CARSQRQGRHEQYF. The chain joins TRBV5-3 to TRBJ2-7, with TRBD1 matching over 7 bases. TRBV5-3 is placed among ORFs of uncertain function. J was trimmed by 5 bases and V by 4 bases; bases with no gene match: 9. CDR3 length: 14 residues.

This clonotype was observed many times. The V gene is TRBV7-2, the J gene TRBJ1-6; the D is unclear. The CDR3 runs 14 residues. Per germline, CDR1 SGHTA and CDR2 FQGNSA. The V gene lost 3 bases and the J gene lost 6 bases, with 9 bases spanning the gap. DNA for the CDR3: TGTGCCAGCAGCTTCGGGTCTCTTAATTCACCCCTCCACTTT. Protein sequence: CASSFGSLNSPLHF.